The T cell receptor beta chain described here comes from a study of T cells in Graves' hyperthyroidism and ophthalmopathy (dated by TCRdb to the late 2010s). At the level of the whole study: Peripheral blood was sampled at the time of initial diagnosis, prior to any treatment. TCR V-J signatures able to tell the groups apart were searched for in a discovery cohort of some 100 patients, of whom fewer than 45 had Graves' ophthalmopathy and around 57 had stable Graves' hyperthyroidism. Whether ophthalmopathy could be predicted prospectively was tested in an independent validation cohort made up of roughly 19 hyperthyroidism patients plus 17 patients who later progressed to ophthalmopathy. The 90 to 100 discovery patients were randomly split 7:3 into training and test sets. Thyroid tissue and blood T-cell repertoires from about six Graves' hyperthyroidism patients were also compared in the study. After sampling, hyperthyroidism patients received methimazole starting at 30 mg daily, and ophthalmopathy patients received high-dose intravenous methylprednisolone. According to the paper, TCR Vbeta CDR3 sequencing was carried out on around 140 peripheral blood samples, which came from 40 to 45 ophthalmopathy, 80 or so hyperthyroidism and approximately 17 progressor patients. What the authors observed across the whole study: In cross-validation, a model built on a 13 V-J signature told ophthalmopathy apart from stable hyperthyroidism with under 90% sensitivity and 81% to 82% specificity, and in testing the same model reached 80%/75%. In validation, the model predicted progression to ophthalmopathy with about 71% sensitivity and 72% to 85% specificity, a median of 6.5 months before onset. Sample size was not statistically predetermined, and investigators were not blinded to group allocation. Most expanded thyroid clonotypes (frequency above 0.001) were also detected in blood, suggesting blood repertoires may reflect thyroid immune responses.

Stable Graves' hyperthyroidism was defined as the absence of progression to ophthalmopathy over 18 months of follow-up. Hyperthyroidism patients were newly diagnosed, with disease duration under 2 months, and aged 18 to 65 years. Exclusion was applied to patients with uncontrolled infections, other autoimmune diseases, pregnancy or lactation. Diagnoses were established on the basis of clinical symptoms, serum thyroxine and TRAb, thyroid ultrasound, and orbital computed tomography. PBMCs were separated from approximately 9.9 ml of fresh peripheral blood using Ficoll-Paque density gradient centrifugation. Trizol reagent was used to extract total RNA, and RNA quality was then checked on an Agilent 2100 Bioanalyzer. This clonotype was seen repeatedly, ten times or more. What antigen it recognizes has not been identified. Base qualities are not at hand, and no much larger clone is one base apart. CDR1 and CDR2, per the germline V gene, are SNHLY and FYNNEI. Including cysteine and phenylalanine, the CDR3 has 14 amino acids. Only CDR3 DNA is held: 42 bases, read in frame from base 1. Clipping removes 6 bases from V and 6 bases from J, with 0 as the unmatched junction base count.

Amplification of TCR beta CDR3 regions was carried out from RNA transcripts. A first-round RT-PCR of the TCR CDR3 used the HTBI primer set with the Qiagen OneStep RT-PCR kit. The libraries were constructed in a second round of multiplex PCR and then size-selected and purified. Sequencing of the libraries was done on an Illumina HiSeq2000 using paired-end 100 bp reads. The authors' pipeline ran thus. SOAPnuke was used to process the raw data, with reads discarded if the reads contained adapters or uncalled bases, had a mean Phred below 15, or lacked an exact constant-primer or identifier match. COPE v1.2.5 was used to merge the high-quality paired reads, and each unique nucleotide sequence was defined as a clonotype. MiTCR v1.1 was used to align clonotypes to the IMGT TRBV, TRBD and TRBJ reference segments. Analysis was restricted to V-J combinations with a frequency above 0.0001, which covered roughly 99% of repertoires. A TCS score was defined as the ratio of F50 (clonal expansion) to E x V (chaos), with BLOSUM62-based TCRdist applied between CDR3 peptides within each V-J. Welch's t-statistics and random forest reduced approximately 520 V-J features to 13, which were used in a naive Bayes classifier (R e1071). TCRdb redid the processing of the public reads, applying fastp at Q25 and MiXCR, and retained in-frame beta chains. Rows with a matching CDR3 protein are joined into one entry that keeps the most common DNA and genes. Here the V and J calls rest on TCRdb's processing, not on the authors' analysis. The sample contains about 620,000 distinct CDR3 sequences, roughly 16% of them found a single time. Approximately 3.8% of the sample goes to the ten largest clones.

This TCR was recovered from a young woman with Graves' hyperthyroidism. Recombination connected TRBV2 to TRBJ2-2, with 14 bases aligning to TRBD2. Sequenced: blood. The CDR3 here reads CASRGLAGAGELFF. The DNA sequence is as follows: TGTGCCAGCAGGGGACTAGCGGGAGCCGGGGAGCTGTTTTTT. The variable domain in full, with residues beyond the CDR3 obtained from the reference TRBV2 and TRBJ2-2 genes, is EPEVTQTPSHQVTQMGQEVILRCVPISNHLYFYWYRQILGQKVEFLVSFYNNEISEKSEIFDDQFSVERPDGSNFTLKIRSTKLEDSAMYFCASRGLAGAGELFFGEGSRLTVL.